This is a list of T cell receptor beta chains from one sample in a study of blood T cell repertoires in COVID-19. Measured with immunoSEQ multiplex PCR; TCRdb has only the in-frame clones, and not every one. Here the sample spans about 270,000 clones, around 82% being singletons. What was sequenced was peripheral blood. The receptors derive from a human donor in a cohort sampled during active COVID-19. CDR3s include the opening cysteine and the closing phenylalanine or tryptophan.

v_call cdr3_aa
TRBV5-1 CASSLQGEPYEQYF
TRBV14 CASSPLLGTDTQYF
TRBV4-2 CASSQDWRQGYEQYF
TRBV6-1 CASSEGNRGYSYTF
TRBV5-1 CASRTVAGQNTGELFF
TRBV6-5 CASTTGRNGYTF
TRBV5-6 CASSEGDRRRNTQYF
TRBV6-1 CASSEEGGSNQPQHF
TRBV5-1 CASSVTGTRDNEQFF
TRBV9 CASSVVDRGSVDTQYF
TRBV5-4 CASSRDRGLNTGELFF
TRBV9 CASSVTEFNYGYTF
TRBV2 CASRATGSSYEQYF
TRBV9 CASSALTSGATGELFF
TRBV19 CASSITWDRALGTEAFF
TRBV2 CASRETGGTEAFF
TRBV5-4 CASSEGQGVSPLHF
TRBV24-1 CATGASGSSYNEQFF